The subject of this entry is one TCR beta chain. The antigen remains unidentified. Germline is not matched at one junction end, which may reflect a read error. The study's findings and limits: Larger-cohort validation covered only one TCR beta V-J rearrangement. Tumor-infiltrating Treg TCR alpha and beta sequences overlapped most with tumor naive CD4+ T cells, then blood naive.

Germline CDR1 is DFQATT and CDR2 is SNEGSKA (reference sequence). The CDR3 extends over 14 amino acids. Treg sorting used a CD4+CD25+CD127-/low gate. Constant-region reverse primers amplified full-length variable regions, followed by semi-nested Nested Universal Primer A PCR. TCRdb itself ran the 5' RACE reads through MiXCR, one entry per CDR3 protein. Here the sample spans about 55,000 distinct CDR3 sequences, 20% being singletons. This receptor was obtained from a female donor with breast cancer. The J gene is TRBJ2-1, the V gene TRBV20-1; D is perhaps TRBD2 (6 bases). The specimen was tumor-infiltrating Tregs sorted from the breast tumor. The CDR3 region has the DNA TGCAGTGCTAGTTGGCAGGGACTCGGTAATGAGCGGTTCTTC. It codes for CSASWQGLGNERFF.